This T cell receptor beta chain was identified in a study of shared clonotypes between healthy human individuals. Study background: Three CD4 naive, three CD4 memory, two CD8 naive and one CD8 memory plate were used per donor. Study observations and caveats: In this cohort, only blood was sampled, and tissue repertoires likely differ.

As concerns this clone: Its specificity is not known.

Replicate sorted-subset PCRs were loaded with 150 to 250 ng DNA, tens of thousands of T cell genomes. Sequencing used immunoSEQ multiplex PCR; TCRdb keeps in-frame clones, though not all of them. The profile shows approximately 530,000 clones, approximately 95% of them singletons. The CDR3 loop spans 16 amino acids. Trimming at V came to 4 bases and at J to 4 bases, leaving 9 bases not matched to a gene. Germline assignment: CDR1 SNHLY and CDR2 FYNNEI. All donors qualified as healthy HIV-negative adults and had experienced no recent acute infections or vaccinations. This clonotype originated in a woman in her twenties or thirties in good health. Sample: naive CD4+ T cells sorted from blood. Indicated subset: CD45RA+ positively selected. V usage is TRBV2 and J usage is TRBJ2-2; 7 bases match TRBD1. As DNA, the CDR3 is TGTGCCAGCAGTGTTCTTAGGGGGCGGATCACCGGGGAGCTGTTTTTT. Translating gives CASSVLRGRITGELFF.